The sequence of this T cell receptor beta chain was determined in a study of immune heterogeneity within non-small cell lung tumors (dated by TCRdb to between 2018 and 2020). Some background on the complete study: By histology, a handful of squamous cell carcinomas, about 10 non-squamous carcinomas and 1 tumor not otherwise specified were included. To examine intratumoral immune heterogeneity, the study used whole-exome sequencing, RNA-seq and TCR beta repertoire sequencing on multiple spatially distinct regions of each NSCLC tumor. TCR repertoires were analyzed from roughly 60 tumor loci of fewer than 19 patients, while transcriptome data covered only 35 to 50 loci from some 11 patients. For mutant peptides 8 to 11 amino acids long, netMHCpan-3.0 predicted neoantigen binding to the HLA alleles of each patient.

The TCR beta CDR3 region was amplified with a multiplex PCR system whose first round ran for 9 to 11 cycles using 32 V-gene forward primers and 13 J-gene reverse primers. The first PCR round was done with a QIAGEN Multiplex PCR Kit, and the primer sequences were filed in Chinese patent CN105087789A. Illumina universal primers were added in a second PCR round performed with the Phusion High-Fidelity PCR Kit. TCR libraries were paired-end sequenced at 151 bp read length on the Illumina HiSeq X Ten platform. Processing in the source paper ran as follows. Cutadapt removed reads without multiplex PCR primers, PEAR merged read pairs, and MiXCR with default settings called CDR3 regions. Repertoire diversity was assessed by Shannon entropy, and clonality was calculated as one minus the Shannon entropy divided by the ln of the count of productive unique sequences. Clonotypes at a frequency of at least 0.5% were defined as dominant or high-frequency T-cell clones. TCRdb reanalyzed the raw reads on its own, using fastp at Q25 for trimming and MiXCR for clone calling, and kept in-frame beta chains. Entries are consolidated by CDR3 protein sequence, retaining the most common genes and DNA. The V and J calls come from TCRdb's annotation, not from the publication. For this sample the table gives about 34,000 distinct CDR3 sequences, of which around 30% were detected only once. The ten largest clones add up to around 4.1% of the sample.

The germline V gene specifies LGHNT as CDR1 and FRNRAP as CDR2. V was cut back by 5 bases and J by 0 bases, leaving a gap of 8 bases between them. From cysteine to phenylalanine, the CDR3 is 14 amino acids long. This entry keeps only the CDR3 DNA: 42 bases, framed from base 1. For the TCR template, genomic DNA was extracted from bulk tumor tissue, and 450 to 700 ng of gDNA was amplified for each sample. Multiple biopsies per primary tumor were taken during surgery, spaced as far apart as possible within the tumor mass. The study cohort was described as untreated, and patients were newly diagnosed NSCLC cases undergoing curative surgery. The samples came from 15 patients with newly diagnosed non-small cell lung cancer who were having surgery intended to be curative. The resected tumor masses were reviewed by two independent pathologists. Only high-quality DNA and RNA samples were carried forward to sequencing.

This clonotype has a count of ten or more. Its antigen target is currently unknown. No qualities accompany the bases; no much larger clone lies one base away. The paper's findings and limits, for the study overall: A statistically significant but moderate positive correlation (R around 0.3) was observed between local T-cell repertoire clonality and local tumor mutational burden. High-frequency TCR beta clonotypes were largely distinct between individual patients. Within a given patient, the same dominant CDR3B clonotypes showed up repeatedly across loci, although different tumor locations also carried unique high-frequency clones.

The receptor was isolated from a man in his forties with non-small cell lung cancer. Sequences were obtained from lung tumor tissue. The rearrangement joined TRBV12-5 to TRBJ1-3; the D gene cannot be resolved reliably. The nucleotide sequence is TGTGCTAGTGGTACGGGATTCTCTGGAAACACCATATATTTT. It encodes CASGTGFSGNTIYF.